Listed below are T cell receptor beta chains from one sample, sequenced in a study of Graves' ophthalmopathy and Graves' hyperthyroidism. TCRdb reanalysed the multiplex PCR reads using MiXCR and keeps one entry per CDR3 protein. The repertoire holds 500,000 to 800,000 distinct CDR3 sequences, with more than 40% as singletons. Specimen: peripheral blood. The origin of the receptors is an adult man with Graves' ophthalmopathy. CDR3s include the opening cysteine and the closing phenylalanine or tryptophan. The D gene is left open where the match is weak. Expanded clones are given a class, and other clones once, few, many or no size at all.

cdr3_aa,cdr3_nt,d_call,v_call,j_call,cdr3_length,clone_size
CASIGGRGRESTEAFF,TGTGCCAGCATCGGGGGCAGGGGGCGCGAAAGCACTGAAGCTTTCTTT,TRBD1,TRBV2,TRBJ1-1,16,NA
CASSRDYEKLFF,TGTGCCAGCAGTCGCGACTATGAAAAACTGTTTTTT,NA,TRBV12-3/TRBV12-4,TRBJ1-4,12,many
CAISGVDENTEAFF,TGTGCCATCAGTGGCGTCGACGAAAACACTGAAGCTTTCTTT,NA,TRBV10-3,TRBJ1-1,14,many
CASSRSPGTGFGYTF,TGTGCCAGCAGCCGAAGTCCCGGGACAGGGTTCGGCTACACCTTC,TRBD1,TRBV12-3/TRBV12-4,TRBJ1-2,15,few
CASSLAGDEAFF,TGTGCCAGCAGCTTAGCCGGGGATGAAGCTTTCTTT,NA,TRBV7-8,TRBJ1-1,12,many
CSARALAGGPYGYTF,TGCAGTGCTAGAGCCTTGGCAGGGGGGCCCTATGGCTACACCTTC,TRBD1,TRBV20-1,TRBJ1-2,15,few
CASGLAGGTTEAFF,TGTGCTAGTGGTTTGGCTGGGGGCACAACTGAAGCTTTCTTT,NA,TRBV12-5,TRBJ1-1,14,NA
CASSYQSATNEKLFF,TGTGCCAGCAGTTACCAGAGTGCAACTAATGAAAAACTGTTTTTT,NA,TRBV6-6,TRBJ1-4,15,once
CSAKRRQDYYEQYF,TGCAGTGCTAAACGTAGACAGGACTACTACGAGCAGTACTTC,NA,TRBV20-1,TRBJ2-7,14,few
CASSYQGATEAFF,TGTGCCAGCAGCTATCAGGGGGCTACTGAAGCTTTCTTT,TRBD1,TRBV7-9,TRBJ1-1,13,many
CASSWEPGLAGPGDEQFF,TGCGCCAGCAGCTGGGAACCGGGACTAGCGGGACCTGGGGATGAGCAGTTCTTC,TRBD2,TRBV5-1,TRBJ2-1,18,few
CASSTVSWKRTGELFF,TGTGCCAGCAGCACGGTGTCCTGGAAAAGAACCGGGGAGCTGTTTTTT,NA,TRBV7-8,TRBJ2-2,16,many
CASSDRPRRHGNTIYF,TGTGCCAGCAGCGACCGACCCCGCCGACACGGAAACACCATATATTTT,NA,TRBV12-3/TRBV12-4,TRBJ1-3,16,NA
CASSRGPGRRGETQYF,TGTGCCAGCAGCCGAGGTCCGGGCCGAAGGGGAGAGACCCAGTACTTC,NA,TRBV7-3,TRBJ2-5,16,NA
CSAPGTGELFF,TGCAGTGCCCCCGGCACCGGGGAGCTGTTTTTT,NA,TRBV20-1,TRBJ2-2,11,many
CASSSNPPGPFTEAFF,TGTGCCAGCAGCTCTAACCCCCCGGGGCCTTTCACTGAAGCTTTCTTT,NA,TRBV7-9,TRBJ1-1,16,many